A single sample is the source of the 24 T cell receptor beta chains below, sequenced in a study of CXCR3-negative and CXCR3-positive naive CD8 T cells. Their antigens remain unidentified. Libraries were UMI-labeled 5' RACE TRB cDNA. Reanalyzing the 5' RACE reads, TCRdb keeps one entry per CDR3 protein, without DNA. The sample has about 6,900 distinct CDR3 sequences. Notes on the study in general: Greater hydrophobicity was found in TRB CDR3s of CXCR3-positive naive cells than of CXCR3-negative naive cells.

Specimen: naive CXCR3+ CD8+ T cells from blood. Subset here: CD45RO-CCR7+CD27+CD95- naive CD8+ T cells expressing CXCR3 (TNR3+). The receptor set was obtained from a human donor in good health. Some clones in this sample may be carry-over from other donors' samples.

The chain combines TRBV27 with TRBJ1-5; the D gene TCRdb calls, TRBD1, cannot be checked with no DNA. The germline gives CDR1 MNHEY, CDR2 SMNVEV (reference sequence). The CDR3 runs 15 residues. CDR3 loop: CASSPAPSYRGPQHF.

The chain joins TRBV29-1 to TRBJ2-2; TCRdb lists TRBD1, though no DNA is available to test this call. CDR3 size: 17 residues. The V gene's germline CDR1 is SQVTM and CDR2 ANQGSEA. CDR3 amino acids: CSVEGSRGRSDTGELFF.

In terms of frequency, this clonotype is medium-sized (0.01 to 0.1%). J is TRBJ2-3 and V is TRBV7-9; TCRdb selects TRBD2, and the lack of DNA leaves this call unchecked. Germline V gene data show CDR1 as SEHNR and CDR2 as FQNEAQ (reference sequence). The CDR3 consists of 15 residues. CDR3 loop: CASSSGLAVPDTQYF.

This clonotype registers medium-sized by frequency. V gene TRBV13 combines with J gene TRBJ1-1; as DNA is missing, the TRBD1 call by TCRdb cannot be tested. The germline V gene encodes CDR1 PRHDT and CDR2 FYEKMQ (reference sequence). The CDR3 is 15 amino acids. This CDR3 reads CASSPGTEHSTEAFF. The whole variable domain, remainder taken from reference TRBV13 and TRBJ1-1, is AAGVIQSPRHLIKEKRETATLKCYPIPRHDTVYWYQQGPGQDPQFLISFYEKMQSDKGSIPDRFSAQQFSDYHSELNMSSLELGDSALYFCASSPGTEHSTEAFFGQGTRLTVV.

This rearrangement joins TRBV27 to TRBJ1-2; with no DNA, the TCRdb D assignment of TRBD1 cannot be verified. Germline V gene lookup returns CDR1 MNHEY and CDR2 SMNVEV (reference sequence). CDR3 length: 13 residues. This CDR3 reads CASSPPGNYGYTF.

This clonotype is called medium-sized based on its frequency. This chain connects TRBV29-1 to TRBJ2-3. This CDR3 has 13 residues. Germline CDR1 is SQVTM and CDR2 is ANQGSEA. The CDR3 spells CSGSGSSTDTQYF.

This clonotype is called medium-sized based on its frequency. The rearrangement links TRBV4-2 to TRBJ2-1; the TCRdb call, TRBD1, lacks DNA for checking. CDR3 length: 17 residues. The germline V gene encodes CDR1 LGHNA and CDR2 YNFKEQ. The CDR3 here is CASSGIGRPSSYNEQFF.

The chain has TRBV13 and TRBJ1-2. Germline assignment: CDR1 PRHDT and CDR2 FYEKMQ (reference sequence). This CDR3 contains 15 residues. The CDR3 loop is CASSLGAEPNYGYTF.

The CDR3 protein is CATSDQDRGYGYTF. V gene TRBV24-1 combines with J gene TRBJ1-2; checking the TCRdb D call of TRBD1 is not possible without DNA. Looked up from germline, CDR1 is KGHDR and CDR2 is SFDVKD. This CDR3 spans 14 amino acids.

The chain employs TRBV29-1 and TRBJ1-2; TCRdb's D call, TRBD1, is unchecked because there is no DNA. The CDR3 is 13 residues long. CDR1 is SQVTM and CDR2 is ANQGSEA in the germline V gene. The CDR3 here is CSVDQGGTWGYTF.

V is TRBV20-1 and J is TRBJ1-6. The CDR3 covers 12 residues. Germline V CDR1 and CDR2: DFQATT, SNEGSKA (reference sequence). The CDR3 spells CSARDLNSPLHF.

Frequency places this clonotype as medium-sized. This sequence joins TRBV12-5 and TRBJ2-1. Germline V gene data show CDR1 as LGHNT and CDR2 as FRNRAP. There are 14 residues in the CDR3. The CDR3 is CASGLDPTNNEQFF.

The chain employs TRBV11-2 and TRBJ2-1; without DNA, the TCRdb call of TRBD2 cannot be checked. CDR1 is SGHAT, CDR2 FQNNGV, per germline. The CDR3 spans 14 residues. CDR3 residues: CASSLSSGSNEQFF.

This clonotype registers medium-sized by frequency. This chain connects TRBV29-1 to TRBJ2-1; TCRdb gives TRBD1 as the D gene, but with no DNA this cannot be confirmed. Germline V gene lookup returns CDR1 SQVTM and CDR2 ANQGSEA. The CDR3 spans 11 residues. CDR3 sequence: CSVVTGGEQFF.

This clonotype ranks as medium-sized in terms of frequency. V gene TRBV20-1 combines with J gene TRBJ2-7; TCRdb designates TRBD2, a call that cannot be tested without DNA. Germline assignment: CDR1 DFQATT and CDR2 SNEGSKA (reference sequence). The CDR3 has 13 residues. The CDR3 is CSASRTVTYEQYF.

The J gene is TRBJ2-1, the V gene TRBV29-1; without DNA, the TCRdb call of TRBD2 cannot be checked. Germline V gene lookup returns CDR1 SQVTM and CDR2 ANQGSEA. The CDR3 contains 13 residues. The CDR3 spells CSVRTSGYNEQFF.

This clonotype shows up as medium-sized by frequency. The CDR3: CASSPTENTEAFF. The chain uses TRBV7-9 and TRBJ1-1. This CDR3 is built from 13 residues. Germline V lookup: CDR1 SEHNR, CDR2 FQNEAQ (reference sequence).

Judged by frequency, this clonotype is medium-sized. The chain links TRBV29-1 to TRBJ1-2. Germline values: CDR1 SQVTM, CDR2 ANQGSEA. This CDR3 region has 11 residues. This chain's CDR3 is CSVNDNYGYTF. The complete variable domain, with remaining parts taken from reference TRBV29-1 and TRBJ1-2, reads SAVISQKPSRDICQRGTSLTIQCQVDSQVTMMFWYRQQPGQSLTLIATANQGSEATYESGFVIDKFPISRPNLTFSTLTVSNMSPEDSSIYLCSVNDNYGYTFGSGTRLTVV.

This clonotype is classed as medium-sized by frequency. This chain connects TRBV9 to TRBJ2-2; TCRdb calls TRBD1, which cannot be checked without DNA. Looked up from germline, CDR1 is SGDLS and CDR2 is YYNGEE. The CDR3 contains 16 residues. CDR3 loop: CASSASGQGPAGELFF.

J is TRBJ2-7 and V is TRBV7-9. The CDR3 has 12 residues. Germline assignment: CDR1 SEHNR and CDR2 FQNEAQ (reference sequence). This CDR3 is CASSGDTYEQYF.

This clonotype is deemed medium-sized by its frequency. The chain recombines TRBV10-2 with TRBJ2-7. The CDR3 is 11 amino acids. CDR1 and CDR2 from the germline V gene are WSHSY and SAAADI. The CDR3 spells CASSEAGEQYF.

The V call is TRBV20-1, the J call TRBJ1-1. The germline CDR1 and CDR2 sequences are DFQATT and SNEGSKA (reference sequence). This CDR3 is 11 amino acids long. CDR3: CSARGMEGAFF.

This clonotype registers medium-sized by frequency. This chain uses TRBV6-5 with TRBJ2-1; the TCRdb D gene call, TRBD2, has no DNA to confirm it. This CDR3 comprises 13 residues. Looked up from germline, CDR1 is MNHEY and CDR2 is SVGAGI. CDR3 sequence: CASRLAGIGEQFF.

This clonotype is called medium-sized based on its frequency. The chain links TRBV29-1 to TRBJ1-2; TCRdb returns TRBD1, unconfirmable since there is no DNA. Germline V gives CDR1 SQVTM, CDR2 ANQGSEA. The CDR3 length is 14 residues. The CDR3 is CSVETGKTDYGYTF. Looking up the rest from reference TRBV29-1 and TRBJ1-2 gives the full variable domain: SAVISQKPSRDICQRGTSLTIQCQVDSQVTMMFWYRQQPGQSLTLIATANQGSEATYESGFVIDKFPISRPNLTFSTLTVSNMSPEDSSIYLCSVETGKTDYGYTFGSGTRLTVV.